The clone carrying this T cell receptor (beta chain) was counted only a few times. Its antigen is currently unknown. This entry comes from a study of beta chain features in type 1 diabetes. Study overall: Age, gender and cell yields were alike across patients and healthy donors. Broader study findings: For Type 1 diabetes patients, all four CD4+ subsets carried TCRB CDR3s that were moderately but significantly shorter. Whether HLA type influences TCRB rearrangement remained unresolved here.

Sequenced material consisted of expressed TCRB transcripts (all of the isolated RNA was reverse transcribed). The assay was immunoSEQ multiplex PCR, and TCRdb's table has in-frame clones only and misses some. The sample lists roughly 610,000 clones; 15% to 18% were seen once. Sequencing used naive CD4+ T cells from blood. The sequence derives from a man younger than 35 in good health.

CDR3 coding DNA: TGTGCCAGCAGCCATCCTCGCGAGGTTAATTCACCCCTCCACTTT. Protein sequence: CASSHPREVNSPLHF. The V and J genes are TRBV14 and TRBJ1-6; no firm D call. Looked up from germline, CDR1 is SGHDN and CDR2 is FVKESK. The CDR3 is 15 residues long. V was cut by 3 bases and J by 6 bases, with 12 bases left in between. Variable domain in full (rest from reference TRBV14 and TRBJ1-6): EAGVTQFPSHSVIEKGQTVTLRCDPISGHDNLYWYRRVMGKEIKFLLHFVKESKQDESGMPNNRFLAERTGGTYSTLKVQPAELEDSGVYFCASSHPREVNSPLHFGNGTRLTVT.